What follows are 20 T cell receptor beta chains derived from one specimen sequenced in a study of regulatory T cells in long-lasting Graves disease. Documented time point: persistent/refractory GD, antithyroid drugs over 5 years with positive TRAb. RNA from PBMCs was the source of the TCR library. CDR3 regions were amplified by Arm-PCR using iRepertoire HTBI primers to build TCR beta libraries. TCRdb processed the multiplex PCR reads anew with MiXCR; each CDR3 protein has one entry. The profile shows 350,000 to 450,000 distinct CDR3 sequences, around 21% of them singletons. The sample in question was peripheral blood mononuclear cells (PBMCs), obtained when the disease was refractory, from a patient treated with antithyroid drugs. These receptors originate from a female donor with Graves disease.

This clonotype has just a few counts. This chain uses TRBV20-1 with TRBJ1-6; TRBD1 might be the D (6 bases). Trimming took 0 bases from V and 7 from J, leaving 19 bases between them. Germline V gene data show CDR1 as DFQATT and CDR2 as SNEGSKA (reference sequence). This CDR3 has 17 amino acids. The DNA for the CDR3 is TGCAGTGCTAGAGATCCGGCAGACAGGACGTTCAATTCACCCCTCCACTTT. Translation: CSARDPADRTFNSPLHF.

This clonotype was counted between two and nine times. The chain has TRBV6-9 and TRBJ2-6, with a weak D call TRBD1 (6 bases). The V end lost 3 bases, the J end lost 4 bases, and 13 bases lay between the germline ends. Germline V gene lookup returns CDR1 MNHGY and CDR2 SVAAGI. The length of the CDR3 is 16 residues. The CDR3 nucleotides read TGTGCCAGCAGTTACTTTACAGGGCCCGGGGCCAACGTCCTGACTTTC. Its translation is CASSYFTGPGANVLTF.

Only a few counts were recorded for this clonotype. The chain joins TRBV3-1 to TRBJ1-2, with D unresolved. Between the trimmed V and J ends, which lost 1 base and 4 bases, there was a span of 13 bases. This CDR3 has 15 residues. Germline CDR1 LGHDT, CDR2 YNNKEL (reference sequence). In DNA, the CDR3 is TGTGCCAGCAGCCAAGCCTTTTGGAGGGTCTATGGCTACACCTTC. Translating gives CASSQAFWRVYGYTF.

In this sample, this clonotype turned up many times. The V and J genes are TRBV12-3 or TRBV12-4 and TRBJ2-4; D is perhaps TRBD1 (6 bases). The CDR3 is 16 amino acids. Trimming cost V 5 bases and J 0 bases, with 14 bases left between them. CDR3 bases: TGTGCCAGCAGTCAATCCGGGACACTAGCCAAAAACATTCAGTACTTC. It specifies CASSQSGTLAKNIQYF.

This clonotype came up a few times. The chain carries TRBV7-2 and TRBJ2-2; D is unresolved. Germline lookup yields CDR1 SGHTA and CDR2 FQGNSA. Trimming pared 2 bases from V and 0 bases from J, leaving 10 bases between. This CDR3 contains 16 residues. In DNA, the CDR3 is TGTGCCAGCAGCTTACGAGAACTCCCGAACACCGGGGAGCTGTTTTTT. Encoded protein: CASSLRELPNTGELFF.

The chain has TRBV7-2 and TRBJ2-5; TRBD2 is a possible D gene (6 bases). CDR1 is SGHTA and CDR2 is FQGNSA in the germline V gene. The CDR3 is made up of 17 amino acids. The V end lost 5 bases, the J end lost 7 bases, and 26 bases lay between the germline ends. CDR3 DNA sequence: TGTGCCAGCAGCCCGATGACCGGGACTGCCCCCCGAGGGACCCAGTACTTC. As protein: CASSPMTGTAPRGTQYF.

This clonotype was picked up a small number of times. With a much larger clone just one base away, this may be a read error. This chain joins TRBV7-3 and TRBJ2-5, with 14 positions matching TRBD2. Germline CDR1 SGHTA, CDR2 FQGTGA. V was clipped by 9 bases and J by 5 bases; unmatched bases: 8. The CDR3 has 15 residues. The CDR3 loop is CASSGLAGVGETQYF. The CDR3 DNA reads TGTGCCAGTTCGGGACTAGCGGGAGTGGGGGAGACCCAGTACTTC.

This clonotype was seen a handful of times. The DNA of the CDR3 is TGCGCCAGCAGCTTTCTCATAGGGCCCACCGGGGAGCTGTTTTTT. Its protein is CASSFLIGPTGELFF. The chain links TRBV5-1 to TRBJ2-2; D remains ambiguous. This CDR3 has 15 amino acids. Germline V gene data show CDR1 as SGHRS and CDR2 as YFSETQ. Trimming stripped 2 bases from V and 4 bases from J, with 12 bases between.

This clonotype was recorded at least ten times. The chain combines TRBV28 with TRBJ2-7, with 8 bases fitting TRBD1. V was clipped by 5 bases and J by 6 bases; unmatched bases: 9. Germline V gene data show CDR1 as MDHEN and CDR2 as SYDVKM. There are 14 residues in the CDR3. The chain's CDR3 is CASSGTGGTREQYF. CDR3 DNA: TGTGCCAGCAGTGGGACAGGTGGTACGCGCGAGCAGTACTTC.

This clonotype came up a few times. The V and J genes are TRBV7-2 and TRBJ2-4, with 9 bases that match TRBD2. Germline V gene data show CDR1 as SGHTA and CDR2 as FQGNSA. The CDR3 is made up of 18 amino acids. V trimming: 0 bases; J trimming: 3 bases; junction bases outside the gene matches: 9. The CDR3 region is CASSLALAGPAVKNIQYF. The CDR3 nucleotides read TGTGCCAGCAGCTTAGCACTAGCGGGCCCGGCGGTCAAAAACATTCAGTACTTC. The full variable domain, rest sourced from reference TRBV7-2 and TRBJ2-4, is GAGVSQSPSNKVTEKGKDVELRCDPISGHTALYWYRQSLGQGLEFLIYFQGNSAPDKSGLPSDRFSAERTGGSVSTLTIQRTQQEDSAVYLCASSLALAGPAVKNIQYFGAGTRLSVL.

This clonotype was counted ten times or more. The chain links TRBV6-1 to TRBJ1-1; no clear D. Germline V CDR1 and CDR2: MNHNS, SASEGT. The CDR3 is 13 residues long. V was trimmed by 1 base and J by 11 bases, leaving 14 bases between them. The CDR3 nucleotides are TGTGCCAGCAGTGAAGGGTGGCAGGACTCGGCTTTCTTT. This encodes CASSEGWQDSAFF.

This sequence joins TRBV5-1 and TRBJ2-5; D might be TRBD1 (6 bases). The CDR3 runs 14 residues. From germline, CDR1 is SGHRS and CDR2 YFSETQ. V was shortened by 3 bases and J by 4 bases, with 13 bases between the two germline ends. The CDR3 DNA is TGCGCCAGCAGCTCGGACTCGACAGGAGAGACCCAGTACTTC. Protein sequence: CASSSDSTGETQYF.

The chain is built from TRBV7-2 and TRBJ2-5; TRBD2 agrees at 7 bases. The CDR3 runs 15 residues. The germline CDR1 and CDR2 sequences are SGHTA and FQGNSA. V trimming: 2 bases; J trimming: 5 bases; junction bases outside the gene matches: 8. The CDR3 coding sequence is TGTGCCAGCAGCTTAATCGTTGGGGGGGAGGAGACCCAGTACTTC. It encodes CASSLIVGGEETQYF.

This clonotype was observed a few times. The chain has TRBV24-1 and TRBJ2-7; 8 bases match TRBD1. The CDR3 is 16 amino acids. Germline V gene data show CDR1 as KGHDR and CDR2 as SFDVKD. V trimming: 5 bases; J trimming: 2 bases; junction bases outside the gene matches: 10. DNA of the CDR3: TGTGCCACCAGTGCCACCGGGACAGGTACTCCCTACGAGCAGTACTTC. Its translation: CATSATGTGTPYEQYF.

This clonotype was counted many times. J is TRBJ1-2 and V is TRBV30; D gene uncertain. The CDR3 runs to 13 residues. The V gene lost 3 bases and the J gene lost 6 bases, with 14 bases spanning the gap. Germline values: CDR1 GTSNPN, CDR2 SVGIG (reference sequence). The CDR3: CAWRTDSGHGYTF. In DNA, the CDR3 is TGTGCCTGGAGGACCGATTCGGGCCATGGCTACACCTTC.

This clonotype was picked up a small number of times. V usage is TRBV6-1 and J usage is TRBJ1-5; D may be TRBD1 (5 bases). Trimming took 8 bases from V and 4 from J, leaving 12 bases between them. Germline-derived CDR1 and CDR2 are MNHNS and SASEGT. This CDR3 contains 13 residues. CDR3 coding DNA: TGTGCCAGCGGGGACCTTAGGAATCAGCCCCAGCATTTT. This translates into CASGDLRNQPQHF.

This clonotype was recorded many times. The chain carries TRBV3-1 and TRBJ2-5; 10 positions match TRBD2. Trimming removed 1 base from V and 7 bases from J; junction bases left unmatched: 12. Germline CDR1 is LGHDT and CDR2 is YNNKEL (reference sequence). The CDR3 totals 17 residues. CDR3 DNA: TGTGCCAGCAGCCAAGGGACTAGCGGCCCCAGACCTGGGACCCAGTACTTC. As protein: CASSQGTSGPRPGTQYF.

The table lists this clonotype with many counts. The rearrangement joins TRBV28 to TRBJ1-1, with D uncertain. Germline-derived CDR1 and CDR2 are MDHEN and SYDVKM. This CDR3 is 15 amino acids long. The V end lost 3 bases, the J end lost 5 bases, and 16 bases lay between the germline ends. The CDR3 loop reads CASSFSGMGRTEAFF. The CDR3, as DNA: TGTGCCAGCAGTTTTTCCGGGATGGGGAGGACTGAAGCTTTCTTT.

The chain carries TRBV7-6 and TRBJ2-2, with a weak D call TRBD1 (6 bases). CDR3 length: 16 amino acids. V gave up 4 bases and J gave up 7 bases, with 19 bases separating them. CDR1 and CDR2 (germline): SGHVS, FNYEAQ. CDR3 nucleotides: TGTGCCAGCAGCTCCCCGGACAGTATAGGGCGCGGGGAGCTGTTTTTT. It translates to CASSSPDSIGRGELFF.

This clonotype was observed many times. The chain carries TRBV6-1 and TRBJ2-7; 8 bases fit TRBD1. The CDR3 has 14 amino acids. Germline V gene lookup returns CDR1 MNHNS and CDR2 SASEGT. Unmatched junction bases numbered 7, after V lost 7 bases and J lost 2 bases. For the CDR3, the DNA is TGTGCCAGCACCGGACAGGGACGGCCCTACGAGCAGTACTTC. Translated: CASTGQGRPYEQYF.